The clone carrying this TCR beta chain came up many times. Antigen: not known. This sample was taken from a study of T-cell reconstitution after alpha-beta-depleted transplantation in children. Whole-study results and caveats: The study traced high day-60 TCRbeta diversity in some patients to surviving recipient T cells and thymic progenitors. By one year post-transplant, T-cell counts and diversity largely arose from T cells that were newly produced.

CDR1 and CDR2 (germline): LGHDT, YNNKEL (reference sequence). Trimming took 2 bases from V and 0 from J, leaving 7 bases between them. The CDR3 length is 14 residues. Unique molecular identifiers were incorporated into the prepared TCRbeta library. TCRdb re-called the PCR reads with MiXCR, one entry per CDR3 protein. The sample has hundreds of thousands of distinct CDR3 sequences, 23% seen once. This sample comprised PBMCs, mostly from graft donor cells, obtained 360 days after TCRalphabeta/CD19-depleted stem cell transplant. The TCR was taken from a boy younger than two who had a stem cell transplant for acute myeloid leukemia, so the T cells may come from the graft donor. This chain uses TRBV3-1 with TRBJ1-1; weak D call: TRBD1 (5 bases). CDR3 protein: CASSQRGLNTEAFF. CDR3 in DNA: TGTGCCAGCAGCCAAAGGGGTTTGAACACTGAAGCTTTCTTT. Filled out from reference TRBV3-1 and TRBJ1-1, the complete variable domain reads DTAVSQTPKYLVTQMGNDKSIKCEQNLGHDTMYWYKQDSKKFLKIMFSYNNKELIINETVPNRFSPKSPDKAHLNLHINSLELGDSAVYFCASSQRGLNTEAFFGQGTRLTVV.